Below are 16 T cell receptor beta chains sequenced from a single sample in a study of T cells after posttransplantation cyclophosphamide. Sequencing used immunoSEQ multiplex PCR; TCRdb keeps in-frame clones, though not all of them. The table has 12,000 to 15,000 clones, roughly 72% seen once. Sequenced input: memory CD4+ T cells sorted from PBMCs. Receptors originate from a man aged 50-60 years.

This clone was seen only once. The V and J genes are TRBV28 and TRBJ2-1, with 12 nucleotides matching TRBD2. CDR1 MDHEN and CDR2 SYDVKM come from the germline V gene. The CDR3 contains 14 residues. The V segment lost 8 bases and the J segment 4 bases; nucleotides outside the gene matches: 3. The CDR3 protein is CASWTSGTYNEQFF. The CDR3 nucleotides read TGTGCCAGCTGGACTAGCGGGACATACAATGAGCAGTTCTTC.

The V and J genes are TRBV2 and TRBJ2-3; TRBD1 aligns across 9 bases. V trimming: 4 bases; J trimming: 3 bases; junction bases outside the gene matches: 8. CDR3 length: 16 amino acids. CDR1 is SNHLY and CDR2 is FYNNEI in the germline V gene. The CDR3 loop reads CASSASRQGVTDTQYF. The CDR3 DNA sequence: TGTGCCAGCAGTGCCTCGCGACAGGGGGTAACAGATACGCAGTATTTT.

J is TRBJ2-1 and V is TRBV9; tentatively, D is TRBD2 (6 bases). V gave up 4 bases and J gave up 10 bases, with 18 bases separating them. The CDR3 is made up of 14 amino acids. CDR1 and CDR2 from the germline V gene are SGDLS and YYNGEE. CDR3 sequence: CASSSQKRGSEQFF. The CDR3 DNA follows: TGTGCCAGCAGCAGTCAGAAACGGGGGTCCGAGCAGTTCTTC.

This chain joins TRBV9 and TRBJ1-2, with TRBD1 matching 7 bases. With V trimmed by 0 bases and J by 1 base, 6 bases remained unmatched. The CDR3 is 16 amino acids. From germline, CDR1 is SGDLS and CDR2 YYNGEE. CDR3 in DNA: TGTGCCAGCAGCGTAGACAGGGGCGCACTTAACTATGGCTACACCTTC. Its protein product is CASSVDRGALNYGYTF.

The rearrangement joins TRBV28 to TRBJ1-4; D might be TRBD1 (5 bases). The CDR3 is 14 amino acids. Trimming took 10 bases from V and 4 from J, leaving 16 bases between them. Germline V gene data show CDR1 as MDHEN and CDR2 as SYDVKM. The CDR3 nucleotides are TGTGCCACCTCAGGTCGGGGGGATAATGAAAAACTGTTTTTT. It yields the protein CATSGRGDNEKLFF.

This chain joins TRBV19 and TRBJ1-2; D remains unclear. The V gene lost 3 bases and the J gene lost 6 bases, with 8 bases spanning the gap. The CDR3 has 12 residues. Germline V lookup: CDR1 LNHDA, CDR2 SQIVND (reference sequence). CDR3 protein: CASSIPDNGYTF. The CDR3 coding sequence is TGTGCCAGTAGTATCCCAGACAATGGCTACACCTTC.

This CDR3 reads CASSPSGGAAEQFF. Here the CDR3 DNA reads TGTGCCAGCTCGCCTAGCGGGGGGGCCGCTGAGCAGTTCTTC. The chain carries TRBV18 and TRBJ2-1; 12 nucleotides match TRBD2. Germline values: CDR1 KGHSH, CDR2 LQKENI. The CDR3 loop spans 14 amino acids. The V and J ends lost 6 bases and 9 bases, in that order; junction bases with no gene match: 6.

The J gene is TRBJ2-3, the V gene TRBV2; perhaps TRBD1 as D (6 bases). CDR3 length equals 15 residues. Germline V gene sequence: CDR1 SNHLY, CDR2 FYNNEI. Trimming left V 5 bases short and J 6 bases short, with 18 bases between. This CDR3 reads CASSPGTFSKDTQYF. In DNA, the CDR3 is TGTGCCAGCAGTCCCGGGACATTTTCGAAGGATACGCAGTATTTT.

This clone was observed a handful of times. CDR3 nucleotide sequence: TGTGCCAGCATCACGGGAGGACTTGCCCAAGAGACCCAGTACTTC. Translation: CASITGGLAQETQYF. This chain joins TRBV28 and TRBJ2-5, with 7 nucleotides matching TRBD2. Germline CDR1 and CDR2: MDHEN and SYDVKM. The CDR3 has 15 residues. V lost 7 bases and J lost 1; bases outside the gene matches: 9.

The chain recombines TRBV7-3 with TRBJ2-1, with D possibly TRBD2 on 6 matching bases. This CDR3 contains 15 residues. V was trimmed by 5 bases and J by 6 bases, leaving 17 bases between them. CDR1 and CDR2 from the germline V gene are SGHTA and FQGTGA. Here the CDR3 DNA reads TGTGCCAGCAGCACCCCCGGGACTGAGAGCAATGAGCAGTTCTTC. Translation gives CASSTPGTESNEQFF.

The V gene is TRBV13, the J gene TRBJ2-1; 10 nucleotides match TRBD2. This CDR3 has 19 amino acids. Germline CDR1 PRHDT, CDR2 FYEKMQ (reference sequence). With V trimmed by 4 bases and J by 0 bases, 12 bases remained unmatched. The CDR3: CASSSLARTSGGSYNEQFF. The CDR3 bases are TGTGCCAGCAGCTCGTTAGCCAGGACTAGCGGAGGCTCCTACAATGAGCAGTTCTTC.

The gene calls are TRBV5-4 and TRBJ1-1, with no clear D. CDR1 SGHNT and CDR2 YYREEE come from the germline V gene (reference sequence). V lost 0 bases to trimming and J lost 2 bases, with 8 bases between them. The CDR3 has 14 amino acids. The CDR3 loop is CASSLARSNTEAFF. The CDR3 nucleotides are TGTGCCAGCAGCTTGGCTCGGTCCAACACTGAAGCTTTCTTT.

The chain recombines TRBV5-1 with TRBJ1-4; a possible D gene is TRBD1 (6 bases). The CDR3 extends over 13 amino acids. From germline, CDR1 is SGHRS and CDR2 YFSETQ. V was trimmed by 1 base and J by 8 bases, leaving 9 bases between them. The CDR3 reads CASSLTGTEKLFF. CDR3 DNA: TGCGCCAGCAGCTTGACAGGGACAGAAAAACTGTTTTTT. The full variable domain, in which reference TRBV5-1 and TRBJ1-4 provide the parts outside the CDR3, is KAGVTQTPRYLIKTRGQQVTLSCSPISGHRSVSWYQQTPGQGLQFLFEYFSETQRNKGNFPGRFSGRQFSNSRSEMNVSTLELGDSALYLCASSLTGTEKLFFGSGTQLSVL.

This clone came up once. J is TRBJ1-6 and V is TRBV18, with D perhaps TRBD1 (6 bases). V lost 1 base, J lost 9 bases, and 10 bases lay in between. The length of the CDR3 is 14 residues. Germline V CDR1 and CDR2: KGHSH, LQKENI. In nucleotides, the CDR3 is TGTGCCAGCTCACCACTTAACAGGGCTTCACCCCTCCACTTT. Its translation: CASSPLNRASPLHF.

The genes are TRBV11-1 and TRBJ1-1, with a weak D call TRBD1 (6 bases). From germline, CDR1 is SGHAT and CDR2 FQDESV (reference sequence). CDR3 length equals 14 residues. V was pared by 5 bases and J by 7 bases, with 17 bases between. The CDR3 DNA is TGTGCCAGCAGCAACAGGGTGGGCCACATTGAAGCTTTCTTT. It yields the protein CASSNRVGHIEAFF.

This chain connects TRBV5-6 to TRBJ1-1, with 7 bases matching TRBD1. The V gene's germline CDR1 is SGHDT and CDR2 YYEEEE. V lost 2 bases and J lost 4; bases outside the gene matches: 8. The CDR3 runs to 15 residues. The CDR3 DNA is TGTGCCAGCAGCTTCTGGGACAGACCCCGCACTGAAGCTTTCTTT. Protein product: CASSFWDRPRTEAFF.